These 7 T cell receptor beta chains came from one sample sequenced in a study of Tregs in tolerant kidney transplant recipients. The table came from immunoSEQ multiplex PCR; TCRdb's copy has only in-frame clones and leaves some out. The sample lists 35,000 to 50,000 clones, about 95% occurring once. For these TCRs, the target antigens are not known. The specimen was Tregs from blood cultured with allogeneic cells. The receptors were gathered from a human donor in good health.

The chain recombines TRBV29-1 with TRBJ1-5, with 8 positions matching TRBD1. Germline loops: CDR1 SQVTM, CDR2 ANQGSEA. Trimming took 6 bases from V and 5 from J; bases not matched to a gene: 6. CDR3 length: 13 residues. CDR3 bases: TGCAGCGTCGACGACAGGGGAGATCAGCCCCAGCATTTT. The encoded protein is CSVDDRGDQPQHF.

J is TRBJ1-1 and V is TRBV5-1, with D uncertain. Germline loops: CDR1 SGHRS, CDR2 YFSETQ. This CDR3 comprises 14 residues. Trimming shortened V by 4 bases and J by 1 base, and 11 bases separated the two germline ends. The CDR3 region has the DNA TGCGCCAGCAGCCCCCCCCGCCCGAACACTGAAGCTTTCTTT. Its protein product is CASSPPRPNTEAFF.

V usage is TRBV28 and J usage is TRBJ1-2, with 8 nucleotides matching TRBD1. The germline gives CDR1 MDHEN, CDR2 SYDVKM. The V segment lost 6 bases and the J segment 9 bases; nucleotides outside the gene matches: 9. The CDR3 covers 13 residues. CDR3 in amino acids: CASRWGQALSYTF. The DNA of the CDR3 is TGTGCCAGCAGATGGGGACAGGCCTTAAGCTACACCTTC.

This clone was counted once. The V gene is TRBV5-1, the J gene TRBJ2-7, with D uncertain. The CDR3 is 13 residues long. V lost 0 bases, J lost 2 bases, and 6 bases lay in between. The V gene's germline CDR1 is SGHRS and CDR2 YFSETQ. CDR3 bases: TGCGCCAGCAGCTTGGGGCGGCCCTACGAGCAGTACTTC. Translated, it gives CASSLGRPYEQYF.

The CDR3 nucleotides are TGTGCCAGTAGTAGCGGGGGGAGCTACAATGAGCAGTTCTTC. This codes for CASSSGGSYNEQFF. This chain joins TRBV19 and TRBJ2-1, with 8 nucleotides matching TRBD2. The CDR3 covers 14 residues. J gave up 3 bases and V 4 bases, and 2 bases lay outside the gene matches. Germline V gives CDR1 LNHDA, CDR2 SQIVND (reference sequence).

The CDR3 loop reads CASSRERYEQYF. As DNA, the CDR3 is TGTGCCAGCTCGAGGGAACGCTACGAGCAGTACTTC. The gene calls are TRBV18 and TRBJ2-7; TRBD2 might be the D (5 bases). Germline V gene sequence: CDR1 KGHSH, CDR2 LQKENI. CDR3 size: 12 residues. V lost 6 bases and J 3 bases, leaving 9 bases between the germline ends. Full variable domain (outside the CDR3, taken from reference TRBV18 and TRBJ2-7): NAGVMQNPRHLVRRRGQEARLRCSPMKGHSHVYWYRQLPEEGLKFMVYLQKENIIDESGMPKERFSAEFPKEGPSILRIQQVVRGDSAAYFCASSRERYEQYFGPGTRLTVT.

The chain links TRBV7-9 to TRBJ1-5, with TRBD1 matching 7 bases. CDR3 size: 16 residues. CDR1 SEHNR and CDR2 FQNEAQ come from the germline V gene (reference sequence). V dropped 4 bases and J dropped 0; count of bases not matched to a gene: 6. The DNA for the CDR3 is TGTGCCAGCAGCTCGTTGACAGGGACTAGCAATCAGCCCCAGCATTTT. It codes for CASSSLTGTSNQPQHF.